The 21 T cell receptor beta chains presented below share a single source sample, sequenced in a study of CD8 T cells in Susac syndrome. Random-hexamer reverse transcription was applied to about 0.5 to 1 ug RNA. TCRdb itself ran the immunoSEQ multiplex PCR reads through MiXCR, one entry per CDR3 protein. The sample lists 140,000 or so distinct CDR3 sequences; approximately 93% were seen once. Sequencing input: CD4+ T cells from PBMCs. Source of these receptors: a human donor in good health.

The chain uses TRBV20-1 and TRBJ1-4; the D gene is possibly TRBD1 (6 bases). V lost 3 bases to trimming and J lost 9 bases, with 8 bases between them. This CDR3 comprises 11 residues. The germline gives CDR1 DFQATT, CDR2 SNEGSKA (reference sequence). DNA of the CDR3: TGCAGTGCTAGTCAGGGGAAAAAACTGTTTTTT. This encodes CSASQGKKLFF.

The gene calls are TRBV7-2 and TRBJ2-1; 13 bases align to TRBD2. V lost 4 bases to trimming and J lost 9 bases; unmatched junction nucleotides: 9. Germline V gives CDR1 SGHTA, CDR2 FQGNSA. CDR3 size: 16 residues. CDR3 sequence: CASSSSRLAGGGEQFF. CDR3 nucleotides: TGTGCCAGCAGCTCAAGCAGACTAGCGGGAGGAGGTGAGCAGTTCTTC.

The rearrangement joins TRBV5-4 to TRBJ1-2; the D gene is possibly TRBD1 (6 bases). The CDR3 has 14 amino acids. V dropped 6 bases and J dropped 0 bases, with 12 bases sitting between them. Per germline, CDR1 SGHNT and CDR2 YYREEE (reference sequence). The DNA of the CDR3 is TGTGCCAGCACCAGACAGGCGACTAACTATGGCTACACCTTC. Translated: CASTRQATNYGYTF.

The CDR3 region has the DNA TGCAGCGTGGACCGGGACCGGGTGGATGAGCAGTTCTTC. Amino acid sequence: CSVDRDRVDEQFF. This chain links TRBV29-1 with TRBJ2-1; either TRBD1 or TRBD2 may fit D (5 bases each). In germline, CDR1 is SQVTM, CDR2 ANQGSEA. The CDR3 extends over 13 amino acids. V lost 6 bases and J lost 8, with 17 bases in between.

The rearrangement uses TRBV27 and TRBJ2-7; TRBD2 aligns across 10 bases. The V gene end was trimmed by 6 bases and the J gene end by 5 bases; junction bases not matched to a gene: 13. The CDR3 is 16 amino acids. Germline assignment: CDR1 MNHEY and CDR2 SMNVEV (reference sequence). The CDR3 bases are TGTGCCAGCAGCGCCTTGGCTAGCGGGAGTAAGGACGAGCAGTACTTC. Translated, it gives CASSALASGSKDEQYF.

This chain joins TRBV7-2 and TRBJ1-1; D is ambiguous. The V and J ends lost 2 bases and 3 bases respectively, with 7 bases between them. The CDR3 totals 13 residues. Germline assignment: CDR1 SGHTA and CDR2 FQGNSA. The CDR3 is CASSLKGDTEAFF. In DNA form, the CDR3 reads TGTGCCAGCAGCTTAAAAGGAGACACTGAAGCTTTCTTT.

As DNA, the CDR3 is TGTGCCAGCAGCTTCGGACAGAACCTCTATGGCTACACCTTC. This encodes CASSFGQNLYGYTF. The V gene is TRBV5-4, the J gene TRBJ1-2; weak D call: TRBD1 (6 bases). This CDR3 is built from 14 residues. The germline V gene has CDR1 SGHNT and CDR2 YYREEE (reference sequence). Deletions cut 2 bases from V and 4 bases from J, with 12 bases between.

The CDR3 loop reads CASRGGSRQGPYEQYF. The CDR3 nucleotides read TGTGCCAGCAGAGGGGGGTCTCGACAGGGCCCCTACGAGCAGTACTTC. The chain employs TRBV2 and TRBJ2-7; possible D gene TRBD1, 7 bases. Trimming shortened V by 6 bases and J by 2 bases, and 20 bases separated the two germline ends. The CDR3 extends over 16 amino acids. CDR1 and CDR2 (germline): SNHLY, FYNNEI.

This clonotype was recorded a few times. The J gene is TRBJ1-2, the V gene TRBV18, with 8 bases lining up with TRBD1. Germline V lookup: CDR1 KGHSH, CDR2 LQKENI. The CDR3 is made up of 13 amino acids. Trimming took 3 bases from V and 5 from J; bases not matched to a gene: 2. CDR3 DNA: TGTGCCAGCTCACCCGGGACAGGATATGGCTACACCTTC. This codes for CASSPGTGYGYTF.

This chain connects TRBV28 to TRBJ1-1; D gene unclear. Trimming left V 5 bases short and J 5 bases short, with 21 bases between. Per the germline V gene, CDR1 is MDHEN and CDR2 is SYDVKM. The CDR3 sequence is 16 residues long. The CDR3 loop is CASSPSLGGGLTEAFF. The CDR3 DNA is TGTGCCAGCAGTCCCTCCCTGGGTGGAGGGTTGACTGAAGCTTTCTTT.

This chain links TRBV7-9 with TRBJ1-5; possible D gene TRBD1, 6 bases. Germline V lookup: CDR1 SEHNR, CDR2 FQNEAQ (reference sequence). V lost 3 bases to trimming and J lost 1 base, with 10 bases between them. The CDR3 covers 15 residues. CDR3 nucleotides: TGTGCCAGCAGCTTGGGGGGGCCAAGCAATCAGCCCCAGCATTTT. It specifies CASSLGGPSNQPQHF. Full variable domain (rest looked up from reference TRBV7-9 and TRBJ1-5): DTGVSQNPRHKITKRGQNVTFRCDPISEHNRLYWYRQTLGQGPEFLTYFQNEAQLEKSRLLSDRFSAERPKGSFSTLEIQRTEQGDSAMYLCASSLGGPSNQPQHFGDGTRLSIL.

The V gene is TRBV12-3 or TRBV12-4, the J gene TRBJ1-4; weak D call: TRBD1 (6 bases). Trimming took 6 bases from V and 5 from J, leaving 13 bases between them. The CDR3 runs 14 residues. CDR3: CASRRGRLNEKLFF. CDR3 bases: TGTGCCAGCAGACGGGGGCGGTTGAATGAAAAACTGTTTTTT.

This chain joins TRBV6-1 and TRBJ2-7; 10 nucleotides line up with TRBD2. CDR1 and CDR2 (germline): MNHNS, SASEGT. This CDR3 is 15 amino acids long. J gave up 2 bases and V 5 bases, and 6 bases lay outside the gene matches. The CDR3: CASSSSGSFPYEQYF. CDR3 nucleotide sequence: TGTGCCAGCAGTTCTAGCGGGAGCTTCCCCTACGAGCAGTACTTC.

The rearrangement links TRBV14 to TRBJ2-7; 9 bases fit TRBD1. V lost 2 bases to trimming and J lost 6 bases; unmatched junction nucleotides: 8. CDR1 and CDR2 (germline): SGHDN, FVKESK. The CDR3 contains 15 residues. CDR3 in amino acids: CASSQRGQGLFEQYF. The CDR3 bases are TGTGCCAGCAGCCAAAGGGGACAGGGATTGTTCGAGCAGTACTTC. The whole variable domain, filled in from reference TRBV14 and TRBJ2-7, reads EAGVTQFPSHSVIEKGQTVTLRCDPISGHDNLYWYRRVMGKEIKFLLHFVKESKQDESGMPNNRFLAERTGGTYSTLKVQPAELEDSGVYFCASSQRGQGLFEQYFGPGTRLTVT.

The chain uses TRBV20-1 and TRBJ1-1; 9 positions agree with TRBD1. Germline CDR1 is DFQATT and CDR2 is SNEGSKA (reference sequence). J gave up 4 bases and V 5 bases, and 5 bases lay outside the gene matches. This CDR3 is built from 13 residues. CDR3 protein: CSAQQGAGTEAFF. The CDR3, as DNA: TGCAGTGCTCAACAGGGGGCGGGCACTGAAGCTTTCTTT.

This clonotype is a singleton in its sample. V usage is TRBV27 and J usage is TRBJ2-2; 13 bases map to TRBD2. Germline-derived CDR1 and CDR2 are MNHEY and SMNVEV (reference sequence). The CDR3 has 15 amino acids. V dropped 6 bases and J dropped 7; count of bases not matched to a gene: 5. The CDR3 DNA reads TGTGCCAGCAGCTGGGGACTAGCGGGAATCGGGGAGCTGTTTTTT. Translated: CASSWGLAGIGELFF.

CDR3 amino acids: CASSQAQMNTEAFF. CDR3 coding DNA: TGTGCCAGCAGCCAAGCACAGATGAACACTGAAGCTTTCTTT. The rearrangement joins TRBV4-2 to TRBJ1-1; D call uncertain. V was pared by 1 base and J by 0 bases, with 6 bases between. The germline CDR1 and CDR2 sequences are LGHNA and YNFKEQ. The CDR3 spans 14 residues.

The rearrangement uses TRBV9 and TRBJ2-5, with 10 positions matching TRBD2. Germline lookup yields CDR1 SGDLS and CDR2 YYNGEE. The junction had 17 bases not matched to a gene; V was cut back by 1 base and J by 2 bases. The CDR3 extends over 20 amino acids. The CDR3 reads CASSVTRAGGARRAQETQYF. CDR3 DNA sequence: TGTGCCAGCAGCGTAACTCGAGCGGGGGGGGCTAGGCGTGCTCAAGAGACCCAGTACTTC. Supplemented by reference TRBV9 and TRBJ2-5, the full variable domain reads DSGVTQTPKHLITATGQRVTLRCSPRSGDLSVYWYQQSLDQGLQFLIQYYNGEERAKGNILERFSAQQFPDLHSELNLSSLELGDSALYFCASSVTRAGGARRAQETQYFGPGTRLLVL.

The gene calls are TRBV5-1 and TRBJ2-3; no clear D gene. V gave up 4 bases and J gave up 0 bases, with 15 bases separating them. CDR3 size: 16 residues. Germline V gene sequence: CDR1 SGHRS, CDR2 YFSETQ. CDR3 DNA: TGCGCCAGCAGCCCTTGGACGCAAGGGAGCACAGATACGCAGTATTTT. It is translated as CASSPWTQGSTDTQYF.

The chain employs TRBV27 and TRBJ1-2; perhaps TRBD1 as D (5 bases). The CDR3 runs 14 residues. Trimming removed 3 bases from V and 8 bases from J, with 16 bases in between. Germline loops: CDR1 MNHEY, CDR2 SMNVEV (reference sequence). CDR3 coding DNA: TGTGCCAGCAGTTTCCAGGGACCTGGGGGGGGCTACACCTTC. Its translation is CASSFQGPGGGYTF.

The chain combines TRBV25-1 with TRBJ1-2; 7 nucleotides agree with TRBD1. J was trimmed by 2 bases and V by 2 bases; bases with no gene match: 2. Germline CDR1 and CDR2: MGHDK and SYGVNS. This CDR3 has 14 residues. The CDR3 loop reads CASSEAGQNYGYTF. The CDR3, as DNA: TGTGCCAGCAGTGAAGCGGGACAGAACTATGGCTACACCTTC.